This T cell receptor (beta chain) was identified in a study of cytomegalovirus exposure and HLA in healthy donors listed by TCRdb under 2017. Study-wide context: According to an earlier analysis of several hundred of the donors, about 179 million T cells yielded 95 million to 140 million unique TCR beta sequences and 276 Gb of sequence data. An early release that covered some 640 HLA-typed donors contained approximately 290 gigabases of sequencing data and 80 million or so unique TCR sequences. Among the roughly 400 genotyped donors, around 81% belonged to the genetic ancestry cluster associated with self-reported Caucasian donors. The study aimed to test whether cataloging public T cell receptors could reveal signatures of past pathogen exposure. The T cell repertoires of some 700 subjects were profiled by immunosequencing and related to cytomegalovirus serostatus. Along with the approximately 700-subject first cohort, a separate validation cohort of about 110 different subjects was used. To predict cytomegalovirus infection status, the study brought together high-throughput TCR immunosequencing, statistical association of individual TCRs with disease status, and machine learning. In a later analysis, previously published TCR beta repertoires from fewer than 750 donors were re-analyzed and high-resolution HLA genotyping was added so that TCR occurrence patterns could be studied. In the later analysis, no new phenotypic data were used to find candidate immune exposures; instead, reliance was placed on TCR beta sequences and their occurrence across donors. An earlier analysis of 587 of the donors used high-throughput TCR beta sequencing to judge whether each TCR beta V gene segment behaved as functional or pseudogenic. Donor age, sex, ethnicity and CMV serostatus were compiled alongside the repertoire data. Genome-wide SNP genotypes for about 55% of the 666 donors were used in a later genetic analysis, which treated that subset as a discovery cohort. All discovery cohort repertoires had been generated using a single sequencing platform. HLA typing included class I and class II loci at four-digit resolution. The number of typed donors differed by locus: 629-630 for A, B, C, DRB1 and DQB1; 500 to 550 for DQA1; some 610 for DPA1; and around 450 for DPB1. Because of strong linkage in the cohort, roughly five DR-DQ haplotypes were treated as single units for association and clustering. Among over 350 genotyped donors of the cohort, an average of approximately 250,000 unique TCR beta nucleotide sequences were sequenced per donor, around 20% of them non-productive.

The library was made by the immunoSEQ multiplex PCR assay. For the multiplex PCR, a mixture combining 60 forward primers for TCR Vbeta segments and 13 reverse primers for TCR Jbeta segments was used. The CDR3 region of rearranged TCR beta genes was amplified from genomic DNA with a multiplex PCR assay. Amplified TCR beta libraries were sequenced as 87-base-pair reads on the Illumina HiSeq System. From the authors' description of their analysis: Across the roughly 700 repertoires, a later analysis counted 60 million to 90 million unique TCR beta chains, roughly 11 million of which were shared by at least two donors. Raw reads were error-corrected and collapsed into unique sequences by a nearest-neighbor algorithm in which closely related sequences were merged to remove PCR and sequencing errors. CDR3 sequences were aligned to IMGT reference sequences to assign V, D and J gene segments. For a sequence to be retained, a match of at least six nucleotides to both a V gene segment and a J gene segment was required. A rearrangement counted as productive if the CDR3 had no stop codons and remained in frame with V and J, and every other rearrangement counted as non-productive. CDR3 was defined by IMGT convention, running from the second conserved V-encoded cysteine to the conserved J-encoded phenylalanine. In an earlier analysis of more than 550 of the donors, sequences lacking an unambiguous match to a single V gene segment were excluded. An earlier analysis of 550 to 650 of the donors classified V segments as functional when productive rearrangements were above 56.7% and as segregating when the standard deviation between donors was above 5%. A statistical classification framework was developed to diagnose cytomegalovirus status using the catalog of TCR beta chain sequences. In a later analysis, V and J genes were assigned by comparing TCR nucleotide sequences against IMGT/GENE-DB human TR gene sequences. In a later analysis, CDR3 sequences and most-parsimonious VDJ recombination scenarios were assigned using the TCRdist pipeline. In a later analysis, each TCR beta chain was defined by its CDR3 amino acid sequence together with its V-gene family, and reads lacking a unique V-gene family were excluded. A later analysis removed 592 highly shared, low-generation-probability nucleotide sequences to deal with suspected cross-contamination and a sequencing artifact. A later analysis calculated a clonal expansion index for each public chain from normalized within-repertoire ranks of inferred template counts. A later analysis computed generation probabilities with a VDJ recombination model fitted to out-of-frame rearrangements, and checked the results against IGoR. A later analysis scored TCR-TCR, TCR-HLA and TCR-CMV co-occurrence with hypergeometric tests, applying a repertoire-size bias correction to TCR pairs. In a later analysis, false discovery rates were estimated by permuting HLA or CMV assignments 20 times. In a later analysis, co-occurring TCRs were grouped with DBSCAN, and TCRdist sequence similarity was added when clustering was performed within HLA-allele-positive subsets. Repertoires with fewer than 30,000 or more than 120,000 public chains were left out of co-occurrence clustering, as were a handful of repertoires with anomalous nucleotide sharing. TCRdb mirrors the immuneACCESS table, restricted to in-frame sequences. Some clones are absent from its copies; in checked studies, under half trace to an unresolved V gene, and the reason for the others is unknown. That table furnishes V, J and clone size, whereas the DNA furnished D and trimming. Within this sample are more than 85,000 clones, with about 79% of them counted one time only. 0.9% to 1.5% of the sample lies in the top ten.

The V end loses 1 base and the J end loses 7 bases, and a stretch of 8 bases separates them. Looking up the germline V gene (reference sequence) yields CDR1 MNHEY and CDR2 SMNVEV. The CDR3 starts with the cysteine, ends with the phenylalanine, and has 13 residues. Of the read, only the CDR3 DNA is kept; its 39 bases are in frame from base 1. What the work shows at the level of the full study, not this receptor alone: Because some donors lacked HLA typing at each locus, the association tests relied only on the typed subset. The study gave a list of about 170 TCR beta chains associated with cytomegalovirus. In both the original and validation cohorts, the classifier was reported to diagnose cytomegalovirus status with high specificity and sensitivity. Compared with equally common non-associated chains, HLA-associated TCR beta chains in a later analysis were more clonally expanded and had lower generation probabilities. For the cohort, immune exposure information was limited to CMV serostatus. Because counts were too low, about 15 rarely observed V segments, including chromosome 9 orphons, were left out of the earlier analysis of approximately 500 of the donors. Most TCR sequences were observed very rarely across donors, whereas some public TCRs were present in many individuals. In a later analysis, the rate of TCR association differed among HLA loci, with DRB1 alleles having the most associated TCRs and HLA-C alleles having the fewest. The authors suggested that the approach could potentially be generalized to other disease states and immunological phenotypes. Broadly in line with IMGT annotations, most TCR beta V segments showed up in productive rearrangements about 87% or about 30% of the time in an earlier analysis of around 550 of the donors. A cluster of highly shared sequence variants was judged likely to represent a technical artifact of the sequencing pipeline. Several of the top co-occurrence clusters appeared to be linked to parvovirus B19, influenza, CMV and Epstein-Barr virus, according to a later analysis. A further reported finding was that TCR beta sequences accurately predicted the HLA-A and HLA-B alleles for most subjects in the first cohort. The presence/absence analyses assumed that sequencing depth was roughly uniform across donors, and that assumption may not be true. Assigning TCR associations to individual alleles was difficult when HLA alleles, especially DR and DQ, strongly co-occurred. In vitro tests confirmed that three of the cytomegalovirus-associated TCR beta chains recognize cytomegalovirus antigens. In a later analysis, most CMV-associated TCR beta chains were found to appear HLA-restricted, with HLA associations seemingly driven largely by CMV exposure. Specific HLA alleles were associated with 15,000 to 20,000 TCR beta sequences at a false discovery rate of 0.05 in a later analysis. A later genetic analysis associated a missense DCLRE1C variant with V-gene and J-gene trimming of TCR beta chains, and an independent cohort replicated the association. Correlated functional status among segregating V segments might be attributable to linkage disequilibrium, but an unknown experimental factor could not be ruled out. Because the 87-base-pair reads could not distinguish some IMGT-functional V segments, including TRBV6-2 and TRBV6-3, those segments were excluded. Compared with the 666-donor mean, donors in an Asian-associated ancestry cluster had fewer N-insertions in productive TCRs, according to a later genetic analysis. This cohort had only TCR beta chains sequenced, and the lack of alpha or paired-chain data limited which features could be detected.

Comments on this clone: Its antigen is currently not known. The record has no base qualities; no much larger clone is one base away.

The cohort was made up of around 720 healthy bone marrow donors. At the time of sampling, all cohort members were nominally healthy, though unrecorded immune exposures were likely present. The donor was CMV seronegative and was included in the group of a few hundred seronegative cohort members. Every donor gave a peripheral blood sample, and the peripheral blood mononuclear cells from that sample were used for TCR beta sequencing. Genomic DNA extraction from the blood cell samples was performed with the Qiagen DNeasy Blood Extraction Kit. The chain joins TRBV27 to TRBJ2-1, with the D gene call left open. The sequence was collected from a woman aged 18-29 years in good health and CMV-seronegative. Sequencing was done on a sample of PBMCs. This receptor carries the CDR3 CASSLWSANEQFF. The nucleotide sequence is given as TGTGCCAGCAGTTTATGGTCCGCGAATGAGCAGTTCTTC.